This TCR beta chain was sequenced in a study of blood T cell repertoires in COVID-19. Using immunoSEQ multiplex PCR, the repertoire was profiled, and TCRdb retains in-frame clones only, with some absent. The sample yields 150,000 to 200,000 clones, about 89% seen once. CDR3 size: 16 residues. CDR1 ENHRY and CDR2 SYGVKD come from the germline V gene. The trim removed 6 bases at V and 8 bases at J, leaving 17 bases unmatched. The receptor was isolated from a man between 65 and 85 years old with acute or convalescent COVID-19. Sequencing used peripheral blood. The chain combines TRBV10-3 with TRBJ1-2; 8 bases align to TRBD1. CDR3 residues: CAIRLTQTGEDKGYTF. The CDR3, as DNA: TGTGCCATCAGACTTACCCAGACAGGGGAAGATAAGGGCTACACCTTC.